The 27 T cell receptor beta chains below come from one sample, sequenced in a study of cytomegalovirus exposure and HLA in healthy donors. The PCR employed 60 Vbeta primers together with 13 Jbeta primers. The method was immunoSEQ multiplex PCR; TCRdb's version includes in-frame clones alone and lacks a portion of them. Among 200,000 or so clones, over 75% were seen once, and the ten largest hold around 0.1%. Material for sequencing was PBMCs. These receptors originate from a boy between 2 and 10 years old in good health and CMV-seronegative.

The chain has TRBV4-1 and TRBJ2-1; 12 positions match TRBD2. This CDR3 contains 17 residues. Looked up from germline, CDR1 is MGHRA and CDR2 is YSYEKL. V lost 3 bases, J lost 4 bases, and 7 bases stayed unmatched. The CDR3 DNA is TGCGCCAGCAGCCACCCAGGACTAGCGGGGCTTTACAATGAGCAGTTCTTC. Its translation is CASSHPGLAGLYNEQFF.

There are a few counts of this clone. This chain uses TRBV27 with TRBJ1-2; D is undetermined. The germline V gene has CDR1 MNHEY and CDR2 SMNVEV (reference sequence). This CDR3 spans 16 amino acids. V dropped 0 bases and J dropped 8 bases, with 19 bases sitting between them. In nucleotides, the CDR3 is TGTGCCAGCAGTTTATCGAGTTCTAATCCGACTCGCGGCTACACCTTC. Encoded protein: CASSLSSSNPTRGYTF.

The chain uses TRBV4-2 and TRBJ1-5; D unresolved. CDR1 LGHNA and CDR2 YNFKEQ come from the germline V gene. The CDR3 contains 15 residues. V was clipped by 0 bases and J by 6 bases, with 12 bases between them. CDR3 DNA sequence: TGTGCCAGCAGCCAAGAACCAGGCCTTGGTCAGCCCCAGCATTTT. This sequence encodes CASSQEPGLGQPQHF.

This chain uses TRBV27 with TRBJ2-7; 9 bases map to TRBD1. CDR1 is MNHEY and CDR2 is SMNVEV in the germline V gene (reference sequence). The V gene end was trimmed by 8 bases and the J gene end by 3 bases; junction bases not matched to a gene: 11. The CDR3 loop spans 15 amino acids. Written as DNA, the CDR3 is TGTGCCAGCTTCACCCCCGGGACAGGGAACTACGAGCAGTACTTC. Translation gives CASFTPGTGNYEQYF.

The chain links TRBV15 to TRBJ2-1; 10 bases are shared with TRBD1. V trimming: 5 bases; J trimming: 6 bases; junction bases outside the gene matches: 7. Germline CDR1 LNHNV, CDR2 YYDKDF (reference sequence). This CDR3 is 15 amino acids long. Here the CDR3 DNA reads TGTGCCACCAGCCCTCAGGGACAGGGGTTCAATGAGCAGTTCTTC. It encodes CATSPQGQGFNEQFF.

Turning to this clone: Within the sample, other DNA sequences also encode this same CDR3. This chain joins TRBV6-5 and TRBJ1-1; D not certain. Trimming stripped 7 bases from V and 1 base from J, with 4 bases between. CDR1 and CDR2 (germline): MNHEY, SVGAGI. CDR3 length: 11 residues. This CDR3 is CASTGNTEAFF. For the CDR3, the DNA is TGTGCCAGCACCGGGAACACTGAAGCTTTCTTT.

The rearrangement links TRBV20-1 to TRBJ2-1; 9 nucleotides line up with TRBD2. Germline V gene data show CDR1 as DFQATT and CDR2 as SNEGSKA (reference sequence). The CDR3 extends over 11 amino acids. V trimming: 5 bases; J trimming: 15 bases; junction bases outside the gene matches: 8. The CDR3 sequence is CSAPSAGGRFF. The CDR3 DNA reads as TGCAGTGCTCCCTCTGCGGGGGGGCGGTTCTTC.

Remarks on this clone: An end of the junction differs from the germline gene, which may be a read error. Within the sample, other DNA sequences also encode this same CDR3. The rearrangement joins TRBV7-8 to TRBJ1-5, with 9 bases lining up with TRBD1. The CDR3 is 17 residues long. CDR1 and CDR2 from the germline V gene are SGHVS and FQNEAQ. CDR3 amino acids: CASSKDRGIGGNQPQHF. In nucleotides, the CDR3 is TGCGCCAGCAGCAAGGACAGGGGCATAGGGGGCAATCAGCCCCAGCATTTT.

The chain uses TRBV6-6 and TRBJ2-5; tentatively, D is TRBD2 (6 bases). The V gene lost 5 bases and the J gene lost 7 bases, with 20 bases spanning the gap. Germline V CDR1 and CDR2: MNHNY, SVGAGI (reference sequence). CDR3 size: 15 residues. DNA of the CDR3: TGTGCCAGCAGTCACCCCTCCGGGACTCAGGGGACCCAGTACTTC. Translated, it gives CASSHPSGTQGTQYF.

V gene TRBV6-5 combines with J gene TRBJ2-6; no reliable D call. Trimming cost V 3 bases and J 2 bases, with 8 bases left between them. The germline gives CDR1 MNHEY, CDR2 SVGAGI. The CDR3 sequence is 15 residues long. CDR3 nucleotide sequence: TGTGCCAGCAGTTATCTCCGGGCTGGGGCCAACGTCCTGACTTTC. Its protein is CASSYLRAGANVLTF.

J is TRBJ2-7 and V is TRBV19; possibly TRBD1 for D (5 bases). Between the trimmed V and J ends, which lost 6 bases and 2 bases, there was a span of 17 bases. The CDR3 runs to 15 residues. Germline CDR1 is LNHDA and CDR2 is SQIVND (reference sequence). CDR3 DNA sequence: TGTGCCAGTAGCGAATTTGGACAAGCCCCCTACGAGCAGTACTTC. As protein: CASSEFGQAPYEQYF.

The chain is built from TRBV15 and TRBJ1-6, with D unclear. The CDR3 spans 17 residues. Deletions cut 5 bases from V and 6 bases from J, with 20 bases between. Looked up from germline, CDR1 is LNHNV and CDR2 is YYDKDF (reference sequence). The CDR3 reads CATSLEVLGTPNSPLHF. The DNA for the CDR3 is TGTGCCACCAGCTTAGAGGTCTTGGGTACCCCTAATTCACCCCTCCACTTT.

This sequence joins TRBV6-5 and TRBJ1-1; D is perhaps TRBD1 (5 bases). V lost 3 bases, J lost 1 base, and 15 bases lay in between. The V gene's germline CDR1 is MNHEY and CDR2 SVGAGI. The CDR3 extends over 16 amino acids. CDR3 nucleotide sequence: TGTGCCAGCAGTTATCGGGGGGGGGATGCGAACACTGAAGCTTTCTTT. This encodes CASSYRGGDANTEAFF.

The V gene is TRBV7-9, the J gene TRBJ2-2; TRBD2 aligns across 9 bases. V lost 3 bases to trimming and J lost 5 bases; unmatched junction nucleotides: 1. This CDR3 is built from 14 residues. Germline V gene data show CDR1 as SEHNR and CDR2 as FQNEAQ (reference sequence). The DNA for the CDR3 is TGTGCCAGCAGCTTGAGCGGGGGGACCGGGGAGCTGTTTTTT. Translation: CASSLSGGTGELFF.

The chain combines TRBV5-4 with TRBJ2-5; 8 nucleotides match TRBD2. Losses at the gene ends were 1 base for V and 5 bases for J; bases not matched to a gene: 7. The germline gives CDR1 SGHNT, CDR2 YYREEE (reference sequence). This CDR3 is built from 15 residues. The chain's CDR3 is CASSLIGGAKETQYF. In nucleotides, the CDR3 is TGTGCCAGCAGCTTGATCGGGGGGGCCAAGGAGACCCAGTACTTC.

V usage is TRBV18 and J usage is TRBJ1-6; TRBD1 matches at 8 bases. Per germline, CDR1 KGHSH and CDR2 LQKENI. The trim removed 5 bases at V and 9 bases at J, leaving 6 bases unmatched. The CDR3 is 14 residues long. CDR3 loop: CASSTTGVGSPLHF. Here the CDR3 DNA reads TGTGCCAGCTCAACGACAGGGGTGGGTTCACCCCTCCACTTT.

The chain recombines TRBV5-5 with TRBJ1-2, with D unclear. The length of the CDR3 is 15 residues. Germline-derived CDR1 and CDR2 are SGHKS and YYEKEE (reference sequence). V lost 5 bases and J lost 0, with 14 bases in between. The CDR3 sequence: CASRPLLGTNYGYTF. CDR3 bases: TGTGCCAGCAGACCATTGCTGGGCACTAACTATGGCTACACCTTC.

The chain links TRBV7-2 to TRBJ2-7; 9 nucleotides match TRBD2. This CDR3 comprises 15 residues. Per the germline V gene, CDR1 is SGHTA and CDR2 is FQGNSA. V dropped 2 bases and J dropped 4; count of bases not matched to a gene: 6. The CDR3 nucleotides are TGTGCCAGCAGCTTAAGTACTAGCGGGCGGTACGAGCAGTACTTC. It specifies CASSLSTSGRYEQYF.

The rearrangement joins TRBV7-9 to TRBJ1-1; a possible D gene is TRBD1 (5 bases). The CDR3 sequence is 14 residues long. Germline V gene lookup returns CDR1 SEHNR and CDR2 FQNEAQ (reference sequence). V was cut by 5 bases and J by 7 bases, with 17 bases left in between. CDR3 residues: CASSPRDSRHEAFF. For the CDR3, the DNA is TGTGCCAGCAGCCCAAGAGACAGCCGCCATGAAGCTTTCTTT.

The V call is TRBV19, the J call TRBJ1-2, with 9 positions matching TRBD1. CDR1 LNHDA and CDR2 SQIVND come from the germline V gene (reference sequence). This CDR3 spans 15 amino acids. V lost 3 bases and J lost 4; bases outside the gene matches: 6. As DNA, the CDR3 is TGTGCCAGTAGTATTCTGGGACAGGGTAGCTATGGCTACACCTTC. Protein product: CASSILGQGSYGYTF.

The chain employs TRBV7-2 and TRBJ2-5, with 9 bases identical to TRBD1. Unmatched junction bases numbered 12, after V lost 3 bases and J lost 4 bases. CDR3 length equals 17 residues. Germline-derived CDR1 and CDR2 are SGHTA and FQGNSA. CDR3 nucleotide sequence: TGTGCCAGCAGCTTGGGACAGGGAGCCCACCGAGGAGAGACCCAGTACTTC. Translated, it gives CASSLGQGAHRGETQYF. The variable domain in full, with the rest retrieved from reference TRBV7-2 and TRBJ2-5, is GAGVSQSPSNKVTEKGKDVELRCDPISGHTALYWYRQSLGQGLEFLIYFQGNSAPDKSGLPSDRFSAERTGGSVSTLTIQRTQQEDSAVYLCASSLGQGAHRGETQYFGPGTRLLVL.

The chain employs TRBV19 and TRBJ2-6; 8 nucleotides line up with TRBD1. This CDR3 contains 18 residues. Germline V gives CDR1 LNHDA, CDR2 SQIVND (reference sequence). With V trimmed by 7 bases and J by 0 bases, 11 bases remained unmatched. CDR3 DNA: TGTGCCAGTACCCCCTGGACAGGGACGTACTCTGGGGCCAACGTCCTGACTTTC. It specifies CASTPWTGTYSGANVLTF. The full variable domain, in which reference TRBV19 and TRBJ2-6 provide the parts outside the CDR3, is DGGITQSPKYLFRKEGQNVTLSCEQNLNHDAMYWYRQDPGQGLRLIYYSQIVNDFQKGDIAEGYSVSREKKESFPLTVTSAQKNPTAFYLCASTPWTGTYSGANVLTFGAGSRLTVL.

The chain is built from TRBV19 and TRBJ1-2; 9 bases agree with TRBD1. Trimming took 9 bases from V and 4 from J; bases not matched to a gene: 9. Germline-derived CDR1 and CDR2 are LNHDA and SQIVND (reference sequence). This CDR3 region has 14 residues. The CDR3 loop reads CASRLGQGPYGYTF. The CDR3 nucleotides are TGTGCCAGCCGCCTGGGACAGGGACCCTATGGCTACACCTTC.

The V call is TRBV19, the J call TRBJ1-5, with 8 bases matching TRBD1. Trimming took 3 bases from V and 5 from J; bases not matched to a gene: 3. Germline V gene lookup returns CDR1 LNHDA and CDR2 SQIVND (reference sequence). The CDR3 is 14 residues long. CDR3 in DNA: TGTGCCAGTAGTATCCCAGGGGGCCATCAGCCCCAGCATTTT. Translation: CASSIPGGHQPQHF.

This clone was seen more than once but under ten times. The rearrangement links TRBV14 to TRBJ2-7, with D maybe TRBD1 (6 bases). Between the trimmed V and J ends, which lost 1 base and 9 bases, there was a span of 19 bases. The CDR3 loop spans 15 amino acids. Per germline, CDR1 SGHDN and CDR2 FVKESK. CDR3 loop: CASSQVSIQGLGQYF. CDR3 coding DNA: TGTGCCAGCAGCCAAGTGTCTATACAGGGCCTGGGGCAGTACTTC.

There are a few counts of this clone. V and J are TRBV9 and TRBJ2-1, with D tentatively TRBD2 (7 bases). Germline CDR1 reads SGDLS; CDR2 reads YYNGEE. There are 13 residues in the CDR3. V dropped 2 bases and J dropped 9 bases, with 12 bases sitting between them. CDR3 loop: CASSVAGASEQFF. Written as DNA, the CDR3 is TGTGCCAGCAGCGTCGCGGGGGCCAGTGAGCAGTTCTTC.

The J gene is TRBJ2-6, the V gene TRBV13; perhaps TRBD1 as D (5 bases). Per the germline V gene, CDR1 is PRHDT and CDR2 is FYEKMQ (reference sequence). The length of the CDR3 is 15 residues. The V end lost 2 bases, the J end lost 1 base, and 6 bases lay between the germline ends. CDR3 region: CASSLRGSGANVLTF. The CDR3 nucleotides read TGTGCCAGCAGCTTAAGGGGATCTGGGGCCAACGTCCTGACTTTC.